The 6 T cell receptor beta chains below all came from one sample that was sequenced in a study of T cells in Graves' hyperthyroidism and ophthalmopathy. From RNA transcripts, TCR beta CDR3 regions were amplified. An initial round of RT-PCR targeting the TCR CDR3 relied on the HTBI primer set. Via MiXCR, TCRdb re-called the multiplex PCR reads, giving one row per CDR3 protein. The table has hundreds of thousands of distinct CDR3 sequences, 35% to 45% seen once. Sequenced input: blood. The receptors derive from a man between 18 and 35 years old with Graves' hyperthyroidism.

This clonotype showed up many times. This sequence joins TRBV2 and TRBJ1-2; D may be TRBD1 (6 bases). The CDR3 runs 12 residues. Deletions cut 11 bases from V and 5 bases from J, with 15 bases between. Germline CDR1 SNHLY, CDR2 FYNNEI. This chain's CDR3 is CARSQGRYGYTF. The CDR3 bases are TGTGCCCGGAGCCAGGGGAGATATGGCTACACCTTC.

In the case of this clonotype: A read error may be the cause here, since a much bigger clone is one base away. This rearrangement joins TRBV29-1 to TRBJ1-1; perhaps TRBD1 as D (5 bases). V gave up 8 bases and J gave up 4 bases, with 14 bases separating them. This CDR3 is 12 amino acids long. Looked up from germline, CDR1 is SQVTM and CDR2 is ANQGSEA. CDR3 in amino acids: CSIRGWATEAFF. The CDR3 bases are TGCAGCATCCGGGGGTGGGCCACTGAAGCTTTCTTT.

V usage is TRBV29-1 and J usage is TRBJ1-1, with TRBD1 matching 8 bases. CDR3 size: 14 residues. Trimming at V came to 5 bases and at J to 7 bases, leaving 12 bases not matched to a gene. Germline V gene lookup returns CDR1 SQVTM and CDR2 ANQGSEA. The CDR3: CSVYSTGGPNEAFF. CDR3 nucleotide sequence: TGCAGCGTTTATTCTACAGGGGGACCCAATGAAGCTTTCTTT.

This chain connects TRBV19 to TRBJ2-7; 8 bases line up with TRBD1. The CDR3 is made up of 15 amino acids. CDR1 is LNHDA, CDR2 SQIVND, per germline (reference sequence). The trim removed 4 bases at V and 6 bases at J, leaving 11 bases unmatched. This CDR3 is CASSTTTGVAGEQYF. The DNA of the CDR3 is TGTGCCAGTAGTACCACGACAGGGGTTGCGGGCGAGCAGTACTTC. Full variable domain (outside the CDR3, taken from reference TRBV19 and TRBJ2-7): DGGITQSPKYLFRKEGQNVTLSCEQNLNHDAMYWYRQDPGQGLRLIYYSQIVNDFQKGDIAEGYSVSREKKESFPLTVTSAQKNPTAFYLCASSTTTGVAGEQYFGPGTRLTVT.

This clonotype has just a few counts. This chain uses TRBV7-3 with TRBJ1-5; 10 nucleotides align to TRBD1. V was clipped by 3 bases and J by 6 bases; unmatched bases: 5. Germline CDR1 and CDR2: SGHTA and FQGTGA. There are 15 residues in the CDR3. CDR3 in amino acids: CASSLGTGVPQPQHF. The CDR3, as DNA: TGTGCCAGCAGCTTGGGGACAGGGGTCCCTCAGCCCCAGCATTTT.

This clonotype was recorded at least ten times. This sequence joins TRBV7-6 and TRBJ1-4; no clear D. The V end lost 5 bases, the J end lost 0 bases, and 10 bases lay between the germline ends. The CDR3 contains 15 residues. Germline V gene lookup returns CDR1 SGHVS and CDR2 FNYEAQ. This CDR3 is CASSPYISTNEKLFF. The CDR3 DNA follows: TGTGCCAGCAGCCCTTACATTTCAACTAATGAAAAACTGTTTTTT.